The sequence of this TCR beta chain was determined in a study of T cell changes during pregnancy in multiple sclerosis. Clones were sequenced by immunoSEQ multiplex PCR, and TCRdb holds only the in-frame ones, with some missing. The sample holds 90,000 or so clones, approximately 92% seen once. V lost 1 base to trimming and J lost 1 base; unmatched junction nucleotides: 11. The CDR3 covers 18 residues. Looked up from germline, CDR1 is MGHRA and CDR2 is YSYEKL. The source of this sequence is a female donor with multiple sclerosis, enrolled in a pregnancy study. The chain joins TRBV4-1 to TRBJ1-1, with 8 bases lining up with TRBD1. Source: peripheral blood, taken in the first trimester of pregnancy. The CDR3 DNA sequence: TGCGCCAGCAGCCAAGTTCGTAGGACCGGGACAGGGAACACTGAAGCTTTCTTT. Translated, it gives CASSQVRRTGTGNTEAFF.